Each of the 19 T cell receptor beta chains below was sequenced from the same sample in a study of identical twins. TCRdb ran MiXCR on the 5' RACE reads and lists one entry per CDR3 protein. The sample lists roughly 630,000 distinct CDR3 sequences; under 8.5% were seen once. This same sample was also taken into another study, of yellow fever vaccine responses in identical twins.

Material: PBMCs. The receptors were sampled from a woman aged 18-35 years in good health.

The sample holds a few counts of this clonotype. The V and J genes are TRBV7-9 and TRBJ2-7, with TRBD2 matching 16 bases. Germline V lookup: CDR1 SEHNR, CDR2 FQNEAQ (reference sequence). The CDR3 sequence is 16 residues long. V lost 8 bases to trimming and J lost 1 base; unmatched junction nucleotides: 5. The CDR3 loop is CASSRGLAGGSYEQYV. In DNA, the CDR3 is TGTGCCAGCTCAAGGGGACTAGCGGGGGGGTCCTACGAGCAGTACGTC.

V usage is TRBV12-3 or TRBV12-4 and J usage is TRBJ1-2; D may be TRBD1 (6 bases). There are 14 residues in the CDR3. V dropped 5 bases and J dropped 0 bases, with 10 bases sitting between them. DNA for the CDR3: TGTGCCAGCAGTGGGAACAGGGCTAACTATGGCTACACCTTC. Amino acids: CASSGNRANYGYTF.

This clonotype was detected only a few times. The genes are TRBV14 and TRBJ2-5; D is perhaps TRBD2 (6 bases). Trimming pared 3 bases from V and 5 bases from J, leaving 16 bases between. The germline V gene has CDR1 SGHDN and CDR2 FVKESK. This CDR3 comprises 15 residues. The DNA for the CDR3 is TGTGCCAGCAGCCAGCGGGGCTCCCGGGATGAGACCCAGTACTTC. Translated: CASSQRGSRDETQYF.

A few counts support this clonotype. The J gene is TRBJ2-7, the V gene TRBV29-1, with 11 bases matching TRBD2. The CDR3 is 15 residues long. Germline-derived CDR1 and CDR2 are SQVTM and ANQGSEA. J gave up 4 bases and V 2 bases, and 7 bases lay outside the gene matches. The CDR3 region is CSVELAGGGAYEQYF. Written as DNA, the CDR3 is TGCAGCGTTGAACTAGCGGGAGGTGGTGCGTACGAGCAGTACTTC.

J is TRBJ2-1 and V is TRBV5-6, with a possible D match to TRBD1 (6 bases). V shed 0 bases and J shed 8 bases, with 18 bases lying between them. The CDR3 is made up of 16 amino acids. CDR1 and CDR2 from the germline V gene are SGHDT and YYEEEE. The DNA for the CDR3 is TGTGCCAGCAGCTTGGAAACTACCTACAAGGGGGATGAGCAGTTCTTC. Protein sequence: CASSLETTYKGDEQFF. The variable domain in full, with the rest retrieved from reference TRBV5-6 and TRBJ2-1, is DAGVTQSPTHLIKTRGQQVTLRCSPKSGHDTVSWYQQALGQGPQFIFQYYEEEERQRGNFPDRFSGHQFPNYSSELNVNALLLGDSALYLCASSLETTYKGDEQFFGPGTRLTVL.

This clonotype has a handful of counts. The CDR3: CASSLEGLPEQFF. The CDR3 bases are TGTGCCAGCAGCTTGGAGGGACTGCCCGAGCAGTTCTTC. This chain joins TRBV7-9 and TRBJ2-1; the D gene is possibly TRBD2 (6 bases). The CDR3 is 13 residues long. The V and J ends lost 3 bases and 10 bases respectively, with 13 bases between them. CDR1 is SEHNR and CDR2 is FQNEAQ in the germline V gene (reference sequence).

The chain uses TRBV27 and TRBJ2-3; TRBD2 might be the D (6 bases). The CDR3 sequence is 15 residues long. Germline V gives CDR1 MNHEY, CDR2 SMNVEV (reference sequence). V was shortened by 4 bases and J by 5 bases, with 16 bases between the two germline ends. CDR3 sequence: CASSSGGREIDTQYF. CDR3 nucleotide sequence: TGTGCCAGCAGTTCCGGCGGCCGGGAGATAGATACGCAGTATTTT.

This clonotype has a count of ten or more. The rearrangement uses TRBV12-3 or TRBV12-4 and TRBJ1-2, with D perhaps TRBD1 (6 bases). Trimming took off 2 bases at V and 9 bases at J, with 16 bases between the two ends. The CDR3 sequence is 14 residues long. The CDR3 protein is CASSLNSGGVRYTF. Here the CDR3 DNA reads TGTGCCAGCAGTTTAAATTCGGGGGGCGTTCGCTACACCTTC.

This clonotype showed up many times. The chain recombines TRBV29-1 with TRBJ1-6, with TRBD1 as a possible D gene (5 bases). CDR1 and CDR2 (germline): SQVTM, ANQGSEA. The CDR3 has 14 residues. V was shortened by 5 bases and J by 4 bases, with 12 bases between the two germline ends. The CDR3 here is CSVRQGAYNSPLHF. Here the CDR3 DNA reads TGCAGCGTTCGTCAGGGAGCTTATAATTCACCCCTCCACTTT.

The genes are TRBV6-5 and TRBJ2-5, with 9 bases that match TRBD1. Losses at the gene ends were 4 bases for V and 4 bases for J; bases not matched to a gene: 7. CDR1 MNHEY and CDR2 SVGAGI come from the germline V gene. The CDR3 has 15 amino acids. Here the CDR3 reads CASSSLGTGIETQYF. The CDR3 region has the DNA TGTGCCAGCAGTTCCCTGGGGACAGGGATAGAGACCCAGTACTTC.

This clonotype was detected many times. The chain carries TRBV14 and TRBJ2-5; no clear D gene. The germline CDR1 and CDR2 sequences are SGHDN and FVKESK. CDR3 length equals 12 residues. The V and J ends lost 5 bases and 5 bases respectively, with 9 bases between them. CDR3 amino acids: CASSGVSETQYF. CDR3 nucleotides: TGTGCCAGCAGCGGGGTTTCGGAGACCCAGTACTTC.

This clonotype has more than one count but fewer than ten. The J gene is TRBJ1-2, the V gene TRBV28; D might be TRBD1 (6 bases). Germline values: CDR1 MDHEN, CDR2 SYDVKM. The CDR3 contains 16 residues. V dropped 7 bases and J dropped 6 bases, with 24 bases sitting between them. CDR3 coding DNA: TGTGCCAGCACATCCCCAACCTCCGGACAGACGGATGGCTACACCTTC. The encoded protein is CASTSPTSGQTDGYTF.

This clonotype was counted ten times or more. The V and J genes are TRBV5-1 and TRBJ1-5; 7 bases agree with TRBD1. J was trimmed by 1 base and V by 2 bases; bases with no gene match: 6. The germline gives CDR1 SGHRS, CDR2 YFSETQ. The CDR3 sequence is 16 residues long. The chain's CDR3 is CASSLGGGASNQPQHF. The CDR3 region has the DNA TGCGCCAGCAGCTTAGGAGGGGGCGCAAGCAATCAGCCCCAGCATTTT.

This clonotype was seen repeatedly, ten times or more. J is TRBJ2-2 and V is TRBV12-3 or TRBV12-4, with D possibly being TRBD1 (6 bases). Between the trimmed V and J ends, which lost 6 bases and 5 bases, there was a span of 10 bases. The CDR3 has 13 residues. The DNA of the CDR3 is TGTGCCAGCAGACGTAGGGGGACCGGGGAGCTGTTTTTT. Its protein product is CASRRRGTGELFF.

This clonotype was seen only a few times. V usage is TRBV3-1 and J usage is TRBJ1-1; perhaps TRBD1 as D (5 bases). V lost 1 base and J lost 6, with 15 bases in between. The germline V gene encodes CDR1 LGHDT and CDR2 YNNKEL (reference sequence). The CDR3 is 15 amino acids. The CDR3 sequence: CASSQVRGRFPEAFF. The CDR3 DNA reads as TGTGCCAGCAGCCAAGTAAGGGGCCGTTTCCCTGAAGCTTTCTTT.

In its sample, this clonotype was seen many times. The rearrangement uses TRBV28 and TRBJ2-3; 7 nucleotides match TRBD1. Germline CDR1 MDHEN, CDR2 SYDVKM. The CDR3 spans 15 residues. Trimming took 5 bases from V and 0 from J; bases not matched to a gene: 5. The CDR3 region has the DNA TGTGCCAGCAGTCCCGGGACAGCTAGCACAGATACGCAGTATTTT. Protein sequence: CASSPGTASTDTQYF.

This clonotype has a count of ten or more. The rearrangement uses TRBV5-1 and TRBJ2-1; TRBD2 agrees at 10 bases. CDR3 length: 17 residues. The trim removed 3 bases at V and 0 bases at J, leaving 6 bases unmatched. The germline V gene encodes CDR1 SGHRS and CDR2 YFSETQ. The CDR3 reads CASSWGTSESSYNEQFF. CDR3 nucleotide sequence: TGCGCCAGCAGCTGGGGGACTAGCGAGAGCTCCTACAATGAGCAGTTCTTC.

This chain connects TRBV6-2 or TRBV6-3 to TRBJ2-7; weak D call: TRBD2 (5 bases). The CDR3 contains 14 residues. The V gene's germline CDR1 is MNHEY and CDR2 SVGEGT. Trimming shortened V by 5 bases and J by 2 bases, and 13 bases separated the two germline ends. The CDR3 protein is CASSGGGSPYEQYF. For the CDR3, the DNA is TGTGCCAGCAGTGGCGGCGGGTCCCCCTACGAGCAGTACTTC.

This clonotype was detected only a few times. The chain employs TRBV14 and TRBJ1-5; tentatively, D is TRBD1 (6 bases). This CDR3 has 16 residues. Trimming cost V 4 bases and J 4 bases, with 17 bases left between them. CDR1 SGHDN and CDR2 FVKESK come from the germline V gene. The CDR3 DNA reads as TGTGCCAGCAGCCCCCGAGGGGGGCTCTCGAATCAGCCCCAGCATTTT. Amino acid sequence: CASSPRGGLSNQPQHF.